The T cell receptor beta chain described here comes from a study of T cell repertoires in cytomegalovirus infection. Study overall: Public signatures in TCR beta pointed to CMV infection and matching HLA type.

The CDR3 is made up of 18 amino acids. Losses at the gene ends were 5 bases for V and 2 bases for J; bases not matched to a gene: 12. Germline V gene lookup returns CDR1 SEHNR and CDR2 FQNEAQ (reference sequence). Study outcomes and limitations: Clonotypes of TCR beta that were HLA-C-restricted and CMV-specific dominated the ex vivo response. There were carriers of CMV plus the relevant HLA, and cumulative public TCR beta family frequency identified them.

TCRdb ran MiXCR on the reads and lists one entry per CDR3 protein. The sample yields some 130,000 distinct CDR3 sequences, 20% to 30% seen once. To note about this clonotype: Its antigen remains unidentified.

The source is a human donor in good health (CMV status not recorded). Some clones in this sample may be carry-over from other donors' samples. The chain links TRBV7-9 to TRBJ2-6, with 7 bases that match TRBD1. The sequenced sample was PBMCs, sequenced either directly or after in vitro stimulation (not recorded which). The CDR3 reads CASSQSTGVSTGANVLTF. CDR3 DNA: TGTGCCAGCAGCCAATCTACAGGGGTTAGCACTGGGGCCAACGTCCTGACTTTC.